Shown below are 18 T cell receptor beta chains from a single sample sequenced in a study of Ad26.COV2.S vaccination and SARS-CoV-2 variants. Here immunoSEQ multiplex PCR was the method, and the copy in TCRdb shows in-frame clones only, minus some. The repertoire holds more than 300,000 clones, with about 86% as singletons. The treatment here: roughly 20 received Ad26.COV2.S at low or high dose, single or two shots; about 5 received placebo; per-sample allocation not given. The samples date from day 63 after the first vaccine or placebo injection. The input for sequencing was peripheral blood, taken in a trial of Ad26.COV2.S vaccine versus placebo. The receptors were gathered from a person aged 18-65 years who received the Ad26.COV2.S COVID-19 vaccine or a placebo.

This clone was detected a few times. CDR3 DNA sequence: TGTGCCAGCAGCCAAGGACAGGTGAACACTGAAGCTTTCTTT. Translation: CASSQGQVNTEAFF. J is TRBJ1-1 and V is TRBV3-1 (or the pseudogene TRBV3-2); weak D call: TRBD1 (6 bases). The CDR3 has 14 residues. The germline CDR1 and CDR2 sequences are LGHDT and YNNKEL (reference sequence). V was pared by 1 base and J by 0 bases, with 6 bases between.

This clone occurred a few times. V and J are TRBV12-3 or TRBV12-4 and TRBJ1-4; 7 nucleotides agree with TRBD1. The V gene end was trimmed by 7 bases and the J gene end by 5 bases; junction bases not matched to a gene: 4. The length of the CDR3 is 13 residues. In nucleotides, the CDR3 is TGTGCCAGCAATGACAGGGAGAATGAAAAACTGTTTTTT. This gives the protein CASNDRENEKLFF.

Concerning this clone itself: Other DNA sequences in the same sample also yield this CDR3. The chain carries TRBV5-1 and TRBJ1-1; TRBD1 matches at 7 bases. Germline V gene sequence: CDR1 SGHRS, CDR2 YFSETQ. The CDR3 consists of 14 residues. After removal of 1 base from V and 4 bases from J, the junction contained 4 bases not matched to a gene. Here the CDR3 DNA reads TGCGCCAGCAGCTTGACAGGGGAAGGCACTGAAGCTTTCTTT. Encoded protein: CASSLTGEGTEAFF.

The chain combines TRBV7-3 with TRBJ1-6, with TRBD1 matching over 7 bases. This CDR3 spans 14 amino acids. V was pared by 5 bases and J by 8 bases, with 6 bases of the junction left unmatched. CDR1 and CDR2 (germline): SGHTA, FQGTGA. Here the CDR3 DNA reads TGTGCCAGCAGCCCTGGGACAGCGGATTCACCCCTCCACTTT. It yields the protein CASSPGTADSPLHF. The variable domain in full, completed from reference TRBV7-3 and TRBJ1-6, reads GAGVSQTPSNKVTEKGKYVELRCDPISGHTALYWYRQSLGQGPEFLIYFQGTGAADDSGLPNDRFFAVRPEGSVSTLKIQRTERGDSAVYLCASSPGTADSPLHFGNGTRLTVT.

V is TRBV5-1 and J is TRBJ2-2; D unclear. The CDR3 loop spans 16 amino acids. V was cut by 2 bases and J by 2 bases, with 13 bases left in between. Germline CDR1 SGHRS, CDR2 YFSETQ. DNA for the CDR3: TGCGCCAGCAGCTTAAAGGTCCATTCAAACACCGGGGAGCTGTTTTTT. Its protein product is CASSLKVHSNTGELFF.

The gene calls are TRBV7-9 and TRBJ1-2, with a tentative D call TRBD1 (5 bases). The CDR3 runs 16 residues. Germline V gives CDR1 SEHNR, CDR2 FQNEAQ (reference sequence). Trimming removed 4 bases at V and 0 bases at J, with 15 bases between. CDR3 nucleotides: TGTGCCAGCAGCTCTTTAGGGGTCAGGTCTAACTATGGCTACACCTTC. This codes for CASSSLGVRSNYGYTF.

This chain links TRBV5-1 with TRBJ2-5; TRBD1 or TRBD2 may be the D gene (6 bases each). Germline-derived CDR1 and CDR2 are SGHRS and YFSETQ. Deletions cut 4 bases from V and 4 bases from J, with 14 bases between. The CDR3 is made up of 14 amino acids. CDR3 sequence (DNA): TGCGCCAGCAGCCTGAGCAGGGGAGGAGAGACCCAGTACTTC. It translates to CASSLSRGGETQYF.

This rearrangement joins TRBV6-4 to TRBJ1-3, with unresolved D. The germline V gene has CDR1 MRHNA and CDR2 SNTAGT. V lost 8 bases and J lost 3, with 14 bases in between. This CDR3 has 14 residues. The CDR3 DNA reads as TGTGCCAGCCCAAGGGAGGAGCATGGAAACACCATATATTTT. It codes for CASPREEHGNTIYF.

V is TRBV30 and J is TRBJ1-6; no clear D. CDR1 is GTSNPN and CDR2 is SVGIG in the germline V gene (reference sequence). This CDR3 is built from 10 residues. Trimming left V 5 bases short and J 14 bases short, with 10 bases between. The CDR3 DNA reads TGTGCCTGGTCCCAGGAGACCCTCCACTTT. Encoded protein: CAWSQETLHF.

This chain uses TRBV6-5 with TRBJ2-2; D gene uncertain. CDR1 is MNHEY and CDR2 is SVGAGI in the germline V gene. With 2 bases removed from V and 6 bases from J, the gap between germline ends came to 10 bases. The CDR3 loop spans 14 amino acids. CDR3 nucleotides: TGTGCCAGCAGTTACGCCGGCGTGGCCGGGGAGCTGTTTTTT. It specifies CASSYAGVAGELFF.

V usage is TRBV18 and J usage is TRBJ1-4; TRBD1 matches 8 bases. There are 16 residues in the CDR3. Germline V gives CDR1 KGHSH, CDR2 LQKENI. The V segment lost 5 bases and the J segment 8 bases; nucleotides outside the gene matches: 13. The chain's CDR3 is CASSAQTGATGEKLFF. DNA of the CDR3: TGTGCCAGCTCAGCGCAGACAGGGGCTACGGGGGAAAAACTGTTTTTT.

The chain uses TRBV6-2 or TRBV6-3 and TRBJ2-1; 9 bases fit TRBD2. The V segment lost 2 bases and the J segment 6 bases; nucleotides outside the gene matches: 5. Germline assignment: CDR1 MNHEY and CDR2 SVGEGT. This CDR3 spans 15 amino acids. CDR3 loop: CASSYGLAGPNEQFF. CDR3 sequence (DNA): TGTGCCAGCAGTTACGGGCTAGCGGGACCCAATGAGCAGTTCTTC.

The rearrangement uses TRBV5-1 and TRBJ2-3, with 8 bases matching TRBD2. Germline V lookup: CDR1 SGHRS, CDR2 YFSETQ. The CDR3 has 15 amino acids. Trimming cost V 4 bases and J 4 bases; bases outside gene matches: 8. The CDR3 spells CASSIGLAGSDTQYF. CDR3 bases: TGCGCCAGCAGCATTGGACTAGCCGGGTCAGATACGCAGTATTTT.

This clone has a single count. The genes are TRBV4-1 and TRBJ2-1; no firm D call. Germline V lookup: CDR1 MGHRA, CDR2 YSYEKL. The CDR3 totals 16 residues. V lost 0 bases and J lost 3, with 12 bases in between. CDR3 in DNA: TGCGCCAGCAGCCAAGATGGCTTGATGGGCTACAATGAGCAGTTCTTC. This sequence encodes CASSQDGLMGYNEQFF.

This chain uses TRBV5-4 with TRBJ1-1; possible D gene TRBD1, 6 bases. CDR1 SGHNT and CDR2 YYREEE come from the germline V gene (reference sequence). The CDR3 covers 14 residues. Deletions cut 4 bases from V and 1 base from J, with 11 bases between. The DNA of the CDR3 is TGTGCCAGCAGCCGGGACAATGCGAACACTGAAGCTTTCTTT. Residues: CASSRDNANTEAFF.

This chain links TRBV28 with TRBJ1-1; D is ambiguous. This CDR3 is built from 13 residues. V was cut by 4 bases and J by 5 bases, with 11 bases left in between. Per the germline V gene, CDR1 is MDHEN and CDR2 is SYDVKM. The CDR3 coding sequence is TGTGCCAGCAGTTCACCCGGGCGGACTGAAGCTTTCTTT. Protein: CASSSPGRTEAFF.

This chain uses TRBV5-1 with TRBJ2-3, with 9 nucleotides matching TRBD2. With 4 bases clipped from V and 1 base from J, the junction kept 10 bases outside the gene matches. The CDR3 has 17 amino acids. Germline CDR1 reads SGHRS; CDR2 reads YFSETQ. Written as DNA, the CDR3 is TGCGCCAGCAGCCGGGAGGTTAGCGGGGGCCGCACAGATACGCAGTATTTT. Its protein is CASSREVSGGRTDTQYF.

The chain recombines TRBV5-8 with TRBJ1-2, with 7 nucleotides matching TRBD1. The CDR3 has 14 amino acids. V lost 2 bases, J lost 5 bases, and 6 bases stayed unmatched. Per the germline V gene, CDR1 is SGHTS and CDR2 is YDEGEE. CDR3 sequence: CASSFDRVKYGYTF. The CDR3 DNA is TGTGCCAGCAGCTTTGACAGGGTAAAATATGGCTACACCTTC.